This passage covers 21 T cell receptor beta chains from one sample sequenced in a study of blood T cells in healthy people across ages. Through a sample-barcoded 5' primer and a J-beta primer mix, a second PCR was run for roughly 6 to 11 cycles. TCRdb re-called the 5' RACE reads through MiXCR, storing one row per CDR3 protein. The top ten hold around 18% of the sample, which has 1,100,000 or so distinct CDR3 sequences, more than 40% seen once. Material: blood. The receptors derive from a woman aged 55-70 years in good health.

The CDR3 DNA reads as TGTGCCAGCAGGGCAAACGGAGAGACCCAGTACTTC. It specifies CASRANGETQYF. The chain has TRBV2 and TRBJ2-5; D is uncertain. Trimming shortened V by 6 bases and J by 4 bases, and 9 bases separated the two germline ends. The CDR3 contains 12 residues. The V gene's germline CDR1 is SNHLY and CDR2 FYNNEI.

This clonotype has just one count. The chain uses TRBV18 and TRBJ1-4; 8 bases match TRBD1. Germline assignment: CDR1 KGHSH and CDR2 LQKENI. The CDR3 is 17 residues long. Unmatched junction bases numbered 8, after V lost 0 bases and J lost 5 bases. For the CDR3, the DNA is TGTGCCAGCTCACCACCGGGACAGGCCACCTTAAATGAAAAACTGTTTTTT. Translating it yields CASSPPGQATLNEKLFF.

V usage is TRBV27 and J usage is TRBJ1-3, with D perhaps matching TRBD1 (6 bases). The CDR3 extends over 15 amino acids. Per the germline V gene, CDR1 is MNHEY and CDR2 is SMNVEV (reference sequence). Trimming removed 5 bases from V and 7 bases from J, with 18 bases in between. This chain's CDR3 is CASSTGGLSANTIYF. The CDR3 nucleotides read TGTGCCAGCAGTACCGGGGGGCTTTCGGCTAACACCATATATTTT.

The sample holds one count of this clonotype. The rearrangement joins TRBV4-1 to TRBJ2-3; TRBD1 agrees at 9 bases. Per the germline V gene, CDR1 is MGHRA and CDR2 is YSYEKL. V gave up 0 bases and J gave up 4 bases; unmatched junction bases: 11. The CDR3 sequence is 18 residues long. Written as DNA, the CDR3 is TGCGCCAGCAGCCAAGATTCTGTCGGGACAGGGACGTCAGATACGCAGTATTTT. Translated: CASSQDSVGTGTSDTQYF.

This clonotype has only one observation. Given a much more abundant clone one base away, this may be a read error. This chain joins TRBV7-2 and TRBJ2-1; D is perhaps TRBD2 (5 bases). Germline values: CDR1 SGHTA, CDR2 FQGNSA. V gave up 5 bases and J gave up 13 bases, with 24 bases separating them. There are 15 residues in the CDR3. Here the CDR3 reads CASSPRSSDGETQFF. CDR3 nucleotides: TGTGCCAGCAGCCCACGTAGTTCAGACGGGGAGACCCAGTTCTTC.

The gene calls are TRBV4-2 and TRBJ2-1; D may be TRBD1 (6 bases). This CDR3 has 17 amino acids. The germline V and J ends were trimmed by 4 bases and 5 bases, with 21 bases remaining between them. Germline values: CDR1 LGHNA, CDR2 YNFKEQ. CDR3 sequence reads: CASSRNRHPDRHNEQFF. The CDR3 DNA sequence: TGTGCCAGCAGCCGAAACAGGCACCCGGACAGACACAATGAGCAGTTCTTC.

The chain carries TRBV10-3 and TRBJ2-4, with D possibly TRBD1 on 7 matching bases. Gene TRBJ2-7 matches the end of the DNA better, so the J call may be wrong. The CDR3 loop spans 17 amino acids. Germline-derived CDR1 and CDR2 are ENHRY and SYGVKD. The CDR3 DNA reads as TGTGCCATCAGTGAGGTGAAGTGGACAGGAGGGGGCTACGAGCAGTACTTC. Encoded protein: CAISEVKWTGGGYEQYF.

The V call is TRBV20-1, the J call TRBJ2-7; 9 bases are shared with TRBD1. Trimming removed 0 bases from V and 5 bases from J; junction bases left unmatched: 8. Germline V CDR1 and CDR2: DFQATT, SNEGSKA (reference sequence). The CDR3 is 15 amino acids. The CDR3 here is CSARDGGQGTDEQYF. As DNA, the CDR3 is TGCAGTGCTAGAGATGGTGGACAGGGGACGGACGAGCAGTACTTC.

The genes are TRBV11-2 and TRBJ1-2; TRBD1 is a possible D gene (6 bases). Germline assignment: CDR1 SGHAT and CDR2 FQNNGV. CDR3 length: 15 amino acids. Trimming took off 2 bases at V and 6 bases at J, with 16 bases between the two ends. DNA for the CDR3: TGTGCCAGCAGCTTAAAACGGACAGAACGCCATGGCTACACCTTC. Encoded protein: CASSLKRTERHGYTF.

The V and J genes are TRBV28 and TRBJ2-7; D is perhaps TRBD2 (6 bases). Germline V CDR1 and CDR2: MDHEN, SYDVKM. The CDR3 is 15 amino acids. The ends were cut back, 1 base at V and 4 bases at J, with 14 bases in the middle. CDR3 bases: TGTGCCAGCAGTTTATCCCGGGAGAGGGCGTACGAGCAGTACTTC. Protein product: CASSLSRERAYEQYF.

Concerning this clonotype: The junction differs from germline at one of its ends, possibly a read error. This chain joins TRBV29-1 and TRBJ2-4; TRBD1 might be the D (6 bases). The V gene's germline CDR1 is SQVTM and CDR2 ANQGSEA. The CDR3 loop spans 17 amino acids. The CDR3 DNA is TGCAGCATTGAAGATCGAAGGGGGACACTAGCCAAAAACATTCAGTACTTC. This translates into CSIEDRRGTLAKNIQYF.

This sequence joins TRBV11-2 and TRBJ2-3; TRBD1 might be the D (6 bases). This CDR3 comprises 16 residues. Germline CDR1 is SGHAT and CDR2 is FQNNGV. Trimming pared 7 bases from V and 1 base from J, leaving 18 bases between. As DNA, the CDR3 is TGTGCCAGCAAACCATTAACTGGGGGCGGCACAGATACGCAGTATTTT. Translated, it gives CASKPLTGGGTDTQYF. The variable domain in full, with the rest retrieved from reference TRBV11-2 and TRBJ2-3, is EAGVAQSPRYKIIEKRQSVAFWCNPISGHATLYWYQQILGQGPKLLIQFQNNGVVDDSQLPKDRFSAERLKGVDSTLKIQPAKLEDSAVYLCASKPLTGGGTDTQYFGPGTRLTVL.

V gene TRBV2 combines with J gene TRBJ2-4, with 13 bases fitting TRBD2. TRBJ2-7 explains the end of the DNA better; the J call may be wrong. The CDR3 extends over 16 amino acids. CDR1 and CDR2 (germline): SNHLY, FYNNEI. The CDR3 nucleotides are TGTGCCAGCACCCCGGGACTAGCGGGATCTCTAGCCGAGCAGTACTTC. Translated, it gives CASTPGLAGSLAEQYF.

In this sample, this clonotype turned up a few times. The V and J genes are TRBV20-1 and TRBJ2-4; D is undetermined. The J call is in doubt because the DNA end fits TRBJ2-7 better. CDR1 is DFQATT, CDR2 SNEGSKA, per germline (reference sequence). The CDR3 extends over 16 amino acids. In nucleotides, the CDR3 is TGCAGTGCTAGTCCCACACCTGGGCAGCCCTTCGACGAGCAGTACTTC. Translating it yields CSASPTPGQPFDEQYF.

In this sample, this clonotype turned up a few times. The rearrangement uses TRBV7-9 and TRBJ2-6; the match to TRBD2 covers 13 bases. J was trimmed by 1 base and V by 5 bases; bases with no gene match: 11. Germline V lookup: CDR1 SEHNR, CDR2 FQNEAQ (reference sequence). The CDR3 is 20 amino acids. The chain's CDR3 is CASSTPGGLAGASGANVLTF. Written as DNA, the CDR3 is TGTGCCAGCAGCACCCCTGGAGGACTAGCGGGAGCGTCTGGGGCCAACGTCCTGACTTTC.

This clonotype was counted only a few times. This chain joins TRBV5-5 and TRBJ2-5; TRBD2 agrees at 11 bases. V shed 6 bases, J shed 5 bases, and the junction held 6 bases outside the gene matches. The CDR3 extends over 14 amino acids. Germline V gives CDR1 SGHKS, CDR2 YYEKEE (reference sequence). The CDR3: CASIAGLAVETQYF. The CDR3 DNA is TGTGCCAGCATCGCGGGACTAGCGGTGGAGACCCAGTACTTC.

The chain joins TRBV7-9 to TRBJ2-1; D remains ambiguous. CDR1 and CDR2 (germline): SEHNR, FQNEAQ (reference sequence). Deletions cut 6 bases from V and 4 bases from J, with 19 bases between. The CDR3 length is 16 residues. CDR3 in amino acids: CASSYSPGSGYNEQFF. The CDR3 region has the DNA TGTGCCAGCAGTTATTCCCCCGGTAGTGGGTACAATGAGCAGTTCTTC.

The sample holds a few counts of this clonotype. V is TRBV5-1 and J is TRBJ2-1, with a weak D call TRBD2 (6 bases). The CDR3 runs 14 residues. Trimming took 8 bases from V and 4 from J, leaving 16 bases between them. Germline loops: CDR1 SGHRS, CDR2 YFSETQ. This chain's CDR3 is CASTRDHTYNEQFF. Here the CDR3 DNA reads TGCGCCAGTACGCGGGACCACACTTACAATGAGCAGTTCTTC. The variable domain in full, with the rest retrieved from reference TRBV5-1 and TRBJ2-1, is KAGVTQTPRYLIKTRGQQVTLSCSPISGHRSVSWYQQTPGQGLQFLFEYFSETQRNKGNFPGRFSGRQFSNSRSEMNVSTLELGDSALYLCASTRDHTYNEQFFGPGTRLTVL.

This clonotype has a count of ten or more. The rearrangement links TRBV29-1 to TRBJ1-2; TRBD1 is a possible D gene (5 bases). The CDR3 length is 13 residues. Trimming shortened V by 2 bases and J by 0 bases, and 7 bases separated the two germline ends. CDR1 is SQVTM, CDR2 ANQGSEA, per germline. The CDR3 region has the DNA TGCAGCGTTGAAACAGGAACTAACTATGGCTACACCTTC. Translation: CSVETGTNYGYTF.

The rearrangement uses TRBV14 and TRBJ2-4, with a possible D match to TRBD2 (6 bases). The J call may not be correct, given that the DNA end is closer to TRBJ2-7. Germline CDR1 is SGHDN and CDR2 is FVKESK. The CDR3 spans 15 residues. The CDR3, as DNA: TGTGCCAGCAGCAACCGACTAGTGACGGGCAACGAGCAGTACTTC. Amino acid sequence: CASSNRLVTGNEQYF.

The chain links TRBV29-1 to TRBJ2-2, with D perhaps matching TRBD1 (6 bases). CDR1 and CDR2 (germline): SQVTM, ANQGSEA. The germline V and J ends were trimmed by 7 bases and 0 bases, with 9 bases remaining between them. The CDR3 covers 13 residues. The CDR3 loop reads CSAGTTNTGELFF. The CDR3 nucleotides are TGCAGCGCCGGGACAACGAACACCGGGGAGCTGTTTTTT.